The clone carrying this T cell receptor (beta chain) was found many times. The sample belongs to a study of identical twins. TCRdb redid the calling of the 5' RACE reads with MiXCR, one entry per CDR3 protein. The data hold around 230,000 distinct CDR3 sequences, with under 8.5% observed a single time. The length of the CDR3 is 15 residues. The V and J ends lost 2 bases and 3 bases respectively, with 14 bases between them. In germline, CDR1 is SGHTA, CDR2 FQGNSA. Separately, the same data were catalogued under a study of T cells expressing NK-cell markers. That source reports: The study drew TCR beta repertoires from sorted CD3+CD56+NKG2C+, CD3+CD56+NKG2C- and CD3+CD56-NKG2C+ T cells.

The source material was CD8+ T cells sorted from blood. The clonotype comes from a woman aged 18 to 35 in good health. The V and J genes are TRBV7-2 and TRBJ2-7, with D perhaps matching TRBD2 (5 bases). The CDR3, as DNA: TGTGCCAGCAGCTTATATAGCGTACGACGCTACGAGCAGTACTTC. Its translation: CASSLYSVRRYEQYF.